A selection of T cell receptor beta chains follows, all from one sample in a study of beta chain features in type 1 diabetes. Sequenced by immunoSEQ multiplex PCR; TCRdb stores in-frame clones only, minus some. Among approximately 260,000 clones, around 25% were seen once, and the ten largest hold approximately 0.011%. Sequencing used naive CD4+ T cells from blood. These receptors all stem from a woman in her twenties or thirties with type 1 diabetes. CDR3s include the opening cysteine and the closing phenylalanine or tryptophan. D genes are given only for firm matches. The size entry is marked missing in some rows and otherwise reads once, few, many or a size class.

J gene	V gene	clone size	D gene	CDR3 protein	CDR3 DNA
TRBJ2-3	TRBV29-1	.	TRBD2	CSAISGSVATDTQYF	TGCAGCGCCATCAGCGGGAGCGTCGCCACAGATACGCAGTATTTT
TRBJ2-5	TRBV27	.	TRBD2	CASSGLAGVETQYF	TGTGCCAGCAGCGGACTAGCGGGAGTAGAGACCCAGTACTTC
TRBJ1-2	TRBV7-9	few	TRBD1	CASSPRTGHGYTF	TGTGCCAGCAGCCCTAGGACAGGGCATGGCTACACCTTC
TRBJ1-2	TRBV29-1	.	TRBD1	CSVILTGGYGGYTF	TGCAGCGTTATCCTTACAGGGGGCTACGGTGGCTACACCTTC
TRBJ2-7	TRBV29-1	.	TRBD2	CSASLRTSGRVYEQYF	TGCAGCGCATCTTTAAGGACTAGCGGGAGGGTCTACGAGCAGTACTTC
TRBJ2-1	TRBV25-1	few	.	CASSEDGGTNLYNEQFF	TGTGCCAGCAGTGAAGATGGGGGCACGAACCTCTACAATGAGCAGTTCTTC
TRBJ2-1	TRBV21-1	.	.	CASSVEGRGSYNEQFF	TGTGCCAGCAGCGTCGAGGGCAGGGGTTCCTACAATGAGCAGTTCTTC
TRBJ1-5	TRBV28	.	TRBD1	CASWDRGGQPQHF	TGTGCCAGCTGGGACAGGGGAGGTCAGCCCCAGCATTTT
TRBJ1-5	TRBV5-1	.	TRBD1	CASRDSSEFRNQPQHF	TGCGCATCGAGGGACAGCTCCGAGTTCCGCAATCAGCCCCAGCATTTT
TRBJ2-1	TRBV7-9	once	TRBD2	CASSLAGGDEQFF	TGTGCCAGCAGCTTAGCTGGGGGGGATGAGCAGTTCTTC
TRBJ1-5	TRBV5-1	.	.	CASSLAPGNQPQHF	TGCGCCAGCAGCTTGGCCCCGGGGAATCAGCCCCAGCATTTT
TRBJ2-7	TRBV11-2	.	.	CASTRQVDSYEQYF	TGTGCCAGCACCCGACAGGTGGACTCCTACGAGCAGTACTTC
TRBJ2-7	TRBV28	.	TRBD2	CASSATPGTRHPLEQYF	TGTGCCAGCAGTGCAACCCCCGGGACTAGGCACCCTCTCGAGCAGTACTTC
TRBJ2-5	TRBV9	.	.	CASSVDLRETQYF	TGTGCCAGCAGCGTAGACTTGAGGGAGACCCAGTACTTC
TRBJ2-2	TRBV2	few	.	CASSSDRPSFGELFF	TGTGCCAGCAGCTCTGACAGACCTTCCTTCGGGGAGCTGTTTTTT
TRBJ2-5	TRBV7-9	few	TRBD2	CASSLRASGIGETQYF	TGTGCCAGCAGCTTAAGGGCTAGCGGGATAGGAGAGACCCAGTACTTC
TRBJ2-3	TRBV7-9	.	TRBD2	CASSQILAGETDTQYF	TGTGCCAGCAGCCAAATACTAGCGGGAGAAACAGATACGCAGTATTTT
TRBJ2-1	TRBV5-1	few	TRBD2	CASSFLAGGLNEQFF	TGCGCCAGCAGCTTCCTAGCGGGAGGGCTCAATGAGCAGTTCTTC
TRBJ1-1	TRBV9	.	TRBD1	CASSPRDRLNTEAFF	TGTGCCAGCAGCCCCCGGGACAGATTGAACACTGAAGCTTTCTTT
TRBJ1-4	TRBV10-3	.	.	CAISGHGEKLFF	TGTGCCATCAGTGGACATGGTGAAAAACTGTTTTTT
TRBJ2-1	TRBV19	few	TRBD2	CASSIDSGGYNEQFF	TGTGCCAGTAGTATAGATAGCGGGGGGTACAATGAGCAGTTCTTC
TRBJ2-2	TRBV11-2	few	.	CASSLRVSSNTGELFF	TGTGCCAGCAGCTTACGGGTTAGCTCAAACACCGGGGAGCTGTTTTTT
TRBJ2-3	TRBV5-1	few	.	CASSLAGDTDTQYF	TGCGCCAGCAGCTTGGCCGGGGACACAGATACGCAGTATTTT
TRBJ1-2	TRBV7-2	few	.	CASSSTGHIRGYGYTF	TGTGCCAGCAGCTCCACGGGACACATCAGAGGCTATGGCTACACCTTC
TRBJ1-1	TRBV29-1	.	.	CSVQGLMNTEAFF	TGCAGCGTTCAGGGCCTCATGAACACTGAAGCTTTCTTT
TRBJ1-1	TRBV9	.	TRBD1	CASSSQATGGVAFF	TGTGCCAGCAGCTCTCAAGCGACAGGGGGGGTAGCTTTCTTT
TRBJ1-2	TRBV28	few	TRBD1	CASSYCRQGCGYTF	TGTGCCAGCAGTTATTGTAGACAGGGGTGTGGCTACACCTTC
TRBJ2-3	TRBV6-5	few	.	CASSYSKGGSTDTQYF	TGTGCCAGCAGTTACTCGAAAGGGGGAAGCACAGATACGCAGTATTTT
TRBJ2-7	TRBV5-1	few	TRBD2	CASSPRPGLAEYEQYF	TGCGCCAGCAGCCCAAGGCCGGGACTAGCAGAATACGAGCAGTACTTC
TRBJ2-1	TRBV7-2	.	TRBD2	CASSYTSGSGGEQFF	TGTGCCAGCAGCTATACTAGCGGGAGTGGTGGTGAGCAGTTCTTC
TRBJ1-2	TRBV7-9	few	.	CASSLTVYGYTF	TGTGCCAGCAGCCTGACAGTCTATGGCTACACCTTC
TRBJ2-1	TRBV7-9	.	TRBD2	CASSPYGGAHSEQFF	TGTGCCAGCAGCCCATACGGGGGGGCGCATAGTGAGCAGTTCTTC
TRBJ2-7	TRBV6-5	few	TRBD1	CASSLATGKLGEQYF	TGTGCCAGCAGCCTCGCGACAGGGAAGTTGGGCGAGCAGTACTTC
TRBJ1-5	TRBV30	few	.	CAWSVEGQPQHF	TGTGCCTGGAGTGTAGAGGGTCAGCCCCAGCATTTT
TRBJ1-2	TRBV27	.	.	CASTLTRAGDYGYTF	TGTGCCAGCACGTTAACCCGAGCCGGGGACTATGGCTACACCTTC
TRBJ2-4	TRBV28	few	.	CAIGAVAKNIQYF	TGTGCCATCGGAGCGGTAGCCAAAAACATTCAGTACTTC
TRBJ2-5	TRBV30	few	.	CAWDQGYQETQYF	TGTGCCTGGGACCAGGGGTACCAAGAGACCCAGTACTTC
TRBJ1-5	TRBV19	.	.	CASSIRQNQPQHF	TGTGCCAGTAGTATTAGACAGAATCAGCCCCAGCATTTT
TRBJ2-1	TRBV7-9	.	TRBD1	CASSSGQASSYNEQFF	TGTGCCAGCAGCTCGGGACAGGCGAGCTCCTACAATGAGCAGTTCTTC
TRBJ2-7	TRBV29-1	.	TRBD1	CSATGVEQYF	TGCAGCGCCACAGGGGTCGAGCAGTACTTC
TRBJ1-1	TRBV30	few	TRBD1	CAWSRQGEDTEAFF	TGTGCCTGGAGTAGACAGGGGGAGGACACTGAAGCTTTCTTT
TRBJ1-2	TRBV30	few	TRBD1	CAWSQTLRTGNGYTF	TGTGCCTGGAGTCAAACCCTTCGGACAGGGAATGGCTACACCTTC
TRBJ1-5	TRBV29-1	few	TRBD1	CSVAGTGRGPQHF	TGCAGCGTGGCCGGGACAGGGCGAGGTCCCCAGCATTTT
TRBJ1-1	TRBV29-1	.	TRBD1	CSGWTGNTEAFF	TGCAGCGGCTGGACAGGGAACACTGAAGCTTTCTTT
TRBJ2-7	TRBV4-1	few	TRBD1	CASSQPRSGQGTYEQYF	TGCGCCAGCAGCCAGCCTAGGTCGGGACAGGGTACCTACGAGCAGTACTTC
TRBJ2-5	TRBV30	few	.	CAWSLGTQETQYF	TGTGCCTGGAGTCTTGGGACACAAGAGACCCAGTACTTC
TRBJ1-2	TRBV29-1	few	TRBD1	CSIDRGSGGYTF	TGCAGCATCGACAGGGGAAGCGGTGGCTACACCTTC
TRBJ2-7	TRBV4-2	few	.	CASSQGASDDYEQYF	TGTGCCAGCAGCCAAGGGGCTAGCGACGACTACGAGCAGTACTTC
TRBJ2-1	TRBV27	few	TRBD2	CASSLTSGGYEQFF	TGTGCCAGCAGCCTAACTAGCGGGGGCTATGAGCAGTTCTTC
TRBJ2-7	TRBV11-2	.	TRBD2	CASSSGTSHEQYF	TGTGCCAGCAGCTCCGGGACTAGTCACGAGCAGTACTTC
TRBJ2-1	TRBV6-5	few	.	CASSYDSGVTYNEQFF	TGTGCCAGCAGTTACGATTCAGGGGTCACCTACAATGAGCAGTTCTTC
TRBJ1-1	TRBV18	once	.	CASSQTGGNTEAFF	TGTGCCAGCTCCCAGACAGGAGGGAACACTGAAGCTTTCTTT
TRBJ2-4	TRBV28	once	TRBD2	CASKISGRAGLAKNIQYF	TGTGCCAGCAAGATTAGCGGGAGGGCGGGGTTAGCCAAAAACATTCAGTACTTC
TRBJ2-1	TRBV18	.	.	CASSPPAGVFDEQFF	TGTGCCAGCTCACCACCTGCAGGGGTATTCGATGAGCAGTTCTTC
TRBJ1-2	TRBV30	few	.	CAWSGTGRGGYTF	TGTGCCTGGAGTGGCACAGGGCGGGGGGGCTACACCTTC
TRBJ2-3	TRBV29-1	few	.	CSVGRFRTDTQYF	TGCAGCGTTGGCCGTTTTCGGACAGATACGCAGTATTTT